The T cell receptor (beta chain) under discussion was sequenced for a study of CXCR3-negative and CXCR3-positive naive CD8 T cells. The CDR3 has 16 residues. Germline V gives CDR1 DFQATT, CDR2 SNEGSKA (reference sequence). TRB cDNA libraries were made by UMI-labeled 5' RACE. With the 5' RACE reads reprocessed, TCRdb shows one record per CDR3 protein and no DNA. The sample totals under 75,000 distinct CDR3 sequences; its top ten clones hold approximately 4.5%. The chain couples TRBV20-1 to TRBJ1-1; TCRdb indicates TRBD1, and absent DNA this call remains unverified. The source of this sequence is a human donor in good health. Some clones in this sample may be carry-over from other donors' samples. The sequenced sample was naive CXCR3- CD8+ T cells from blood. The subset denotes: CD45RO-CCR7+CD27+CD95- naive CD8+ T cells lacking CXCR3 (TNR3-). The CDR3: CSAKGDTGGENTEAFF.